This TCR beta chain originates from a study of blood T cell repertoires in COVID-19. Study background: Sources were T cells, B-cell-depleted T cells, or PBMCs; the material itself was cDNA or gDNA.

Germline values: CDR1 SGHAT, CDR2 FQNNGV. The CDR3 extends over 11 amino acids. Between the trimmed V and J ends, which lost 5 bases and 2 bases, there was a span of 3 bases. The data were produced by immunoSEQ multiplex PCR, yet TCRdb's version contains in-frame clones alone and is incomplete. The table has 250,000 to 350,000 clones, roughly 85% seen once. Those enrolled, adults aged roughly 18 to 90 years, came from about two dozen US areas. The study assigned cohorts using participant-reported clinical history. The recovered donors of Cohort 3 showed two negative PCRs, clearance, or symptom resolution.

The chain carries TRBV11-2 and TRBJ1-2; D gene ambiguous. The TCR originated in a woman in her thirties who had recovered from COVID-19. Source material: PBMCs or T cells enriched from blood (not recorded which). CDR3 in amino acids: CASSLNYGYTF. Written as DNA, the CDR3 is TGTGCCAGCAGCCTCAACTATGGCTACACCTTC.